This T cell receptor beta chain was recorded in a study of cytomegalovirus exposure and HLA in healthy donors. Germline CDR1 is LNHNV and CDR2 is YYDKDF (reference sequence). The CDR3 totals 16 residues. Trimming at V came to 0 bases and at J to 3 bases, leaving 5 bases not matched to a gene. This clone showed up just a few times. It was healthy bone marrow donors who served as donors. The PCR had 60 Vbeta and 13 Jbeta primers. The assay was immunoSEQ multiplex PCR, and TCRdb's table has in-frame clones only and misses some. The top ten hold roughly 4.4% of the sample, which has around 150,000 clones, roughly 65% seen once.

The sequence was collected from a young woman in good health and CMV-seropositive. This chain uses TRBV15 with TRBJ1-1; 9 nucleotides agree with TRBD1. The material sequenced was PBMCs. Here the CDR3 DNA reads TGTGCCACCAGCAGAGAGGGACAGGGACCGGACACTGAAGCTTTCTTT. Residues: CATSREGQGPDTEAFF.